These 27 T cell receptor beta chains came from one sample sequenced in a study of T cells after yellow fever vaccination. TCRdb recomputed calls from the 5' RACE reads with MiXCR, one row per CDR3 protein. Of about 310,000 distinct CDR3 sequences listed, roughly 4% are singletons. The sequencing used PBMCs, collected on the day of the yellow fever booster vaccination. All receptors come from a man aged 18 to 29 who received the YFV17D yellow fever vaccine.

This clonotype appeared a few times. This chain uses TRBV19 with TRBJ1-3; D call uncertain. V lost 7 bases, J lost 0 bases, and 10 bases lay in between. Germline CDR1 is LNHDA and CDR2 is SQIVND (reference sequence). CDR3 size: 14 residues. CDR3 sequence reads: CASTTIYSGNTIYF. CDR3 sequence (DNA): TGTGCCAGTACCACAATCTACTCTGGAAACACCATATATTTT.

The chain joins TRBV7-8 to TRBJ1-5; D ambiguous. The V gene lost 1 base and the J gene lost 5 bases, with 12 bases spanning the gap. Germline V CDR1 and CDR2: SGHVS, FQNEAQ. The CDR3 contains 15 residues. DNA for the CDR3: TGTGCCAGCAGCTTAGTCGTATCCCCGGATCAGCCCCAGCATTTT. Translation: CASSLVVSPDQPQHF.

As DNA, the CDR3 is TGTGCCAGCAGTAGGACCTTCCTCACCGGGGAGCTGTTTTTT. This sequence encodes CASSRTFLTGELFF. The V gene is TRBV6-1, the J gene TRBJ2-2; D call uncertain. The germline V and J ends were trimmed by 5 bases and 4 bases, with 11 bases remaining between them. CDR1 and CDR2 from the germline V gene are MNHNS and SASEGT. The CDR3 covers 14 residues.

There are many counts of this clonotype. The chain uses TRBV7-9 and TRBJ2-5; no clear D. Trimming pared 1 base from V and 5 bases from J, leaving 8 bases between. CDR1 and CDR2 (germline): SEHNR, FQNEAQ (reference sequence). CDR3 size: 13 residues. CDR3 loop: CASSLGLDETQYF. DNA of the CDR3: TGTGCCAGCAGCTTAGGTCTAGACGAGACCCAGTACTTC.

This clonotype appeared a few times. CDR3 residues: CASSPDSNIQYF. CDR3 bases: TGTGCCAGCAGTCCGGACAGTAACATTCAGTACTTC. This chain links TRBV7-9 with TRBJ2-4; D possibly corresponds to TRBD1 (6 bases). Trimming pared 6 bases from V and 7 bases from J, leaving 10 bases between. This CDR3 comprises 12 residues. Per germline, CDR1 SEHNR and CDR2 FQNEAQ (reference sequence).

This clonotype was picked up many times. The chain combines TRBV27 with TRBJ2-2, with 7 bases matching TRBD1. V lost 7 bases, J lost 2 bases, and 7 bases stayed unmatched. Looked up from germline, CDR1 is MNHEY and CDR2 is SMNVEV (reference sequence). This CDR3 has 15 amino acids. The CDR3 bases are TGTGCCAGCACGTCCGGGACAGAAAACACCGGGGAGCTGTTTTTT. Amino acids: CASTSGTENTGELFF.

This clonotype was observed at least ten times. The chain combines TRBV20-1 with TRBJ1-1; D perhaps matches TRBD1 (6 bases). V shed 4 bases and J shed 1 base, with 13 bases lying between them. The CDR3 totals 14 residues. Germline-derived CDR1 and CDR2 are DFQATT and SNEGSKA (reference sequence). The CDR3 here is CSAIPGQTNTEAFF. Written as DNA, the CDR3 is TGCAGTGCTATTCCGGGACAAACGAACACTGAAGCTTTCTTT.

The sample holds many counts of this clonotype. The chain combines TRBV28 with TRBJ1-6; D ambiguous. Trimming took 6 bases from V and 14 from J, leaving 14 bases between them. There are 12 residues in the CDR3. Germline V CDR1 and CDR2: MDHEN, SYDVKM. The CDR3 loop is CASSPPRGALHF. DNA for the CDR3: TGTGCCAGCAGCCCCCCCCGGGGAGCCCTCCACTTT. Supplemented by reference TRBV28 and TRBJ1-6, the full variable domain reads DVKVTQSSRYLVKRTGEKVFLECVQDMDHENMFWYRQDPGLGLRLIYFSYDVKMKEKGDIPEGYSVSREKKERFSLILESASTNQTSMYLCASSPPRGALHFGNGTRLTVT.

The rearrangement joins TRBV4-3 to TRBJ2-7, with D perhaps matching TRBD1 (5 bases). Trimming pared 10 bases from V and 6 bases from J, leaving 19 bases between. Germline V gene sequence: CDR1 LGHNA, CDR2 YSLEER. The CDR3 length is 13 residues. The CDR3 bases are TGCGCCATAGAGACAGTTGGGTCGCGCGAGCAGTACGTC. It specifies CAIETVGSREQYV.

This clonotype was seen repeatedly, ten times or more. The chain is built from TRBV5-1 and TRBJ2-3, with TRBD1 identical over 8 bases. Germline values: CDR1 SGHRS, CDR2 YFSETQ. CDR3 length equals 15 residues. Unmatched junction bases numbered 5, after V lost 0 bases and J lost 5 bases. The CDR3 reads CASSLAAGGQDTQYF. The CDR3 coding sequence is TGCGCCAGCAGCTTGGCCGCAGGGGGCCAAGATACGCAGTATTTT.

This clonotype was detected a few times. The chain joins TRBV29-1 to TRBJ2-7; 8 bases match TRBD1. Germline trimming cut 7 bases from V and 1 base from J; bases unmatched to any gene: 9. CDR1 is SQVTM and CDR2 is ANQGSEA in the germline V gene. There are 14 residues in the CDR3. In nucleotides, the CDR3 is TGCAGCGCCTGGACAGGGACTCTATCCTACGAGCAGTACTTC. Residues: CSAWTGTLSYEQYF.

The V and J genes are TRBV11-2 and TRBJ1-3; D not certain. The CDR3 consists of 13 residues. Trimming cost V 1 base and J 15 bases, with 16 bases left between them. CDR1 and CDR2 (germline): SGHAT, FQNNGV. The CDR3 DNA is TGTGCCAGCAGCTTAGGGAGAAGCGCTACCGAATATTTT. Its protein is CASSLGRSATEYF.

The chain couples TRBV20-1 to TRBJ1-5; D remains ambiguous. Trimming took 1 base from V and 7 from J, leaving 8 bases between them. The germline CDR1 and CDR2 sequences are DFQATT and SNEGSKA (reference sequence). CDR3 size: 12 residues. CDR3 DNA sequence: TGCAGTGCTAGAGGCCCCTCACAGCCCCAGCATTTT. It specifies CSARGPSQPQHF.

At least ten counts were recorded for this clonotype. The chain joins TRBV6-6 to TRBJ2-7, with 11 bases fitting TRBD2. This CDR3 spans 15 amino acids. Losses at the gene ends were 6 bases for V and 7 bases for J; bases not matched to a gene: 11. Per the germline V gene, CDR1 is MNHNY and CDR2 is SVGAGI (reference sequence). In nucleotides, the CDR3 is TGTGCCAGCAGCCCCACTAGCGGGGGAACTGGGGAGCAGTACTTC. Protein sequence: CASSPTSGGTGEQYF.

This clonotype was detected ten times or more. The chain links TRBV18 to TRBJ2-3; D unclear. There are 15 residues in the CDR3. Germline CDR1 reads KGHSH; CDR2 reads LQKENI. The germline V and J ends were trimmed by 0 bases and 2 bases, with 9 bases remaining between them. The CDR3 region is CASSPPVVSTDTQYF. The DNA for the CDR3 is TGTGCCAGCTCACCACCGGTCGTTTCCACAGATACGCAGTATTTT.

This clonotype was detected only a few times. V and J are TRBV29-1 and TRBJ2-5; possible D gene TRBD2, 6 bases. Germline CDR1 and CDR2: SQVTM and ANQGSEA. The CDR3 contains 12 residues. Trimming cost V 7 bases and J 3 bases, with 12 bases left between them. The CDR3 here is CSARTGEETQYF. CDR3 nucleotides: TGCAGCGCTAGGACGGGGGAAGAGACCCAGTACTTC.

This clonotype was seen a handful of times. The V gene is TRBV24-1, the J gene TRBJ2-5, with 11 bases lining up with TRBD2. Unmatched junction bases numbered 0, after V lost 0 bases and J lost 4 bases. The CDR3 length is 15 residues. The germline CDR1 and CDR2 sequences are KGHDR and SFDVKD. The DNA of the CDR3 is TGTGCCACCAGTGATTTGACTAGCGGGGGAGAGACCCAGTACTTC. Protein sequence: CATSDLTSGGETQYF.

V is TRBV25-1 and J is TRBJ2-5; D is perhaps TRBD1 or TRBD2 (5 bases each). Trimming took 5 bases from V and 3 from J, leaving 19 bases between them. Germline V lookup: CDR1 MGHDK, CDR2 SYGVNS. The CDR3 totals 16 residues. CDR3 amino acids: CASSRMSGTVEETQYF. In DNA, the CDR3 is TGTGCCAGCAGTAGGATGTCCGGGACGGTCGAAGAGACCCAGTACTTC.

The chain is built from TRBV12-3 or TRBV12-4 and TRBJ2-1; D ambiguous. This CDR3 spans 13 amino acids. Trimming removed 6 bases from V and 12 bases from J, with 18 bases in between. CDR3 region: CASSPSPGERQFF. The CDR3 DNA sequence: TGTGCCAGCAGCCCAAGTCCCGGCGAACGGCAGTTCTTC.

This clonotype was detected ten times or more. This chain joins TRBV7-8 and TRBJ1-6, with 8 bases fitting TRBD1. Germline CDR1 reads SGHVS; CDR2 reads FQNEAQ. There are 14 residues in the CDR3. V lost 3 bases to trimming and J lost 9 bases; unmatched junction nucleotides: 4. The CDR3 reads CASSFRTGISPLHF. In nucleotides, the CDR3 is TGTGCCAGCAGCTTCCGGACAGGGATTTCACCCCTCCACTTT. Using reference TRBV7-8 and TRBJ1-6 for the parts outside the CDR3, the full variable domain is GAGVSQSPRYKVAKRGQDVALRCDPISGHVSLFWYQQALGQGPEFLTYFQNEAQLDKSGLPSDRFFAERPEGSVSTLKIQRTQQEDSAVYLCASSFRTGISPLHFGNGTRLTVT.

This clonotype has ten or more counts. The genes are TRBV5-1 and TRBJ2-7; the D call may be TRBD1 or TRBD2 (5 bases each). CDR1 is SGHRS, CDR2 YFSETQ, per germline. The germline V and J ends were trimmed by 3 bases and 7 bases, with 20 bases remaining between them. There are 15 residues in the CDR3. CDR3 protein: CASSSEGATTGEQYF. CDR3 DNA: TGCGCCAGCAGCTCCGAAGGGGCCACTACGGGGGAGCAGTACTTC.

This clonotype was observed a few times. This chain links TRBV27 with TRBJ2-1; possible D gene TRBD1, 5 bases. Looked up from germline, CDR1 is MNHEY and CDR2 is SMNVEV (reference sequence). Trimming took off 1 base at V and 0 bases at J, with 10 bases between the two ends. The CDR3 length is 16 residues. The CDR3 bases are TGTGCCAGCAGTTTATTAAAGGGGCCCTCCTACAATGAGCAGTTCTTC. Protein product: CASSLLKGPSYNEQFF.

The rearrangement uses TRBV20-1 and TRBJ1-1, with 7 bases that match TRBD1. Germline V gene data show CDR1 as DFQATT and CDR2 as SNEGSKA (reference sequence). The CDR3 is 15 residues long. V shed 0 bases and J 7 bases; nucleotides not matched to a gene: 11. CDR3 region: CSARDPRGGINEAFF. In DNA, the CDR3 is TGCAGTGCTAGAGATCCTCGAGGGGGCATTAATGAAGCTTTCTTT.

The chain combines TRBV5-6 with TRBJ2-5, with 12 bases aligning to TRBD1. Germline CDR1 SGHDT, CDR2 YYEEEE. This CDR3 is built from 14 residues. V shed 2 bases and J 5 bases; nucleotides not matched to a gene: 1. CDR3 in amino acids: CASSFGTGGETQYF. The CDR3 DNA reads TGTGCCAGCAGCTTCGGGACAGGGGGCGAGACCCAGTACTTC.

This clonotype was counted at least ten times. V and J are TRBV11-2 and TRBJ2-3, with a weak D call TRBD2 (6 bases). This CDR3 is 15 amino acids long. From germline, CDR1 is SGHAT and CDR2 FQNNGV. V was clipped by 5 bases and J by 1 base, with 13 bases between them. This chain's CDR3 is CASSLGVAGTDTQYF. The CDR3 nucleotides are TGTGCCAGCAGCCTCGGAGTAGCGGGCACAGATACGCAGTATTTT.

This clonotype was picked up many times. The V and J genes are TRBV7-2 and TRBJ2-5, with D hard to call. CDR3 length: 14 residues. The germline CDR1 and CDR2 sequences are SGHTA and FQGNSA. Trimming pared 2 bases from V and 5 bases from J, leaving 12 bases between. CDR3 coding DNA: TGTGCCAGCAGCTTAATGGCCACGGCGGAGACCCAGTACTTC. Translated, it gives CASSLMATAETQYF.

This clonotype showed up just a few times. DNA of the CDR3: TGTGCCAGCAGCTTCCATTACGGGTATGACAACGTCCTGACTTTC. This codes for CASSFHYGYDNVLTF. The chain carries TRBV7-2 and TRBJ2-6; D unresolved. The germline V gene encodes CDR1 SGHTA and CDR2 FQGNSA. The CDR3 is made up of 15 amino acids. The V gene lost 3 bases and the J gene lost 9 bases, with 15 bases spanning the gap.